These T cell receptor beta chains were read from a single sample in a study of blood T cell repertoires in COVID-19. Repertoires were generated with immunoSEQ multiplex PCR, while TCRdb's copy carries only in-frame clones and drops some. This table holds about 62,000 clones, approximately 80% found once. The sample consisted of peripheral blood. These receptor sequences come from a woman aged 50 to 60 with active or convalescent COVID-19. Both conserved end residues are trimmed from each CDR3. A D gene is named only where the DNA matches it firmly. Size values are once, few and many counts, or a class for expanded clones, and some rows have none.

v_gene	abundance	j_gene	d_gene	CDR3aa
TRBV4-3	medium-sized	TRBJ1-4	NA	ASSQEGPDTPEKLF
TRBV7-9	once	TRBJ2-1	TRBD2	ASSLGLAGVVEQF
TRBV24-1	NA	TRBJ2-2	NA	ATSDWGGPTGELF
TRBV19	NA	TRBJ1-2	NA	ASSIAVFGGSGYI
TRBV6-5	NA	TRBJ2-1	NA	ASGRGNEQF
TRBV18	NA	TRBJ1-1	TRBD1	ASSLVPTGTETEAF
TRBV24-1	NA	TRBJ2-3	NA	ATSDPGGGATDTQY
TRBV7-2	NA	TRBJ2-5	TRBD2	ASSLIGAGGGRAGETQY
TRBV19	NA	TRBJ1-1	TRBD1	ASSKRTGDAAF
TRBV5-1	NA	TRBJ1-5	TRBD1	ASSFGTGRGQPQH
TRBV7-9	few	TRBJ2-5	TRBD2	ASSLVALAGAPRGETQY
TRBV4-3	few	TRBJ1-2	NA	ASSPRGSYGYT
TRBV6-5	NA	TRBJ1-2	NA	ASSYARDYGYT
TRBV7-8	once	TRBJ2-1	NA	ASSLRDSKNDEQF
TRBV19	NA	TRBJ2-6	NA	ASSPGGSSGANVLT
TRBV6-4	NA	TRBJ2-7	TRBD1	ASSDSNRGVYYEQY
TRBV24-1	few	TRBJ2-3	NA	ATSDLEYTQY
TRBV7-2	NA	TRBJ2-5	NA	ASSFGSRETQY
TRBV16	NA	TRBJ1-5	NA	ASSQSGGNQPQH
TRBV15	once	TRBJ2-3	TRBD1	ATSRGTGPSTDTQY
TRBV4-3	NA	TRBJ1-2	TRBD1	ASSHPGGSGGYT
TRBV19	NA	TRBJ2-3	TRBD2	ASSIGLAGSTDTQY
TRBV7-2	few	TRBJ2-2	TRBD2	ASSLGGLAGTGELF
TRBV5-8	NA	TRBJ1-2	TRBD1	ASSPDRGYGYT
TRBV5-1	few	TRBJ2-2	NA	ASSSTGWAGELF
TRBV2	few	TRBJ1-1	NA	ASSELRVGEAF
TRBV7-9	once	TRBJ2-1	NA	ASSLPGRPNEQF
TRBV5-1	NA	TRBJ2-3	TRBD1	ASSLAHDLGSGGQY
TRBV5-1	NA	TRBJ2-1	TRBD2	ASSPEGLAGGGTEQF
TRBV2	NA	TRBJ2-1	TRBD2	ASRTVGLAGVGEQF
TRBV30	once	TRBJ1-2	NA	AWSVNSLAGYT
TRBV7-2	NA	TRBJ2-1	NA	ASSAESSRNEQF
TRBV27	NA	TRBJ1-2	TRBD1	ASSLSGQGYGYT
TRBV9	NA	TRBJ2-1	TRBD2	ASSVGASGGVYNEQF
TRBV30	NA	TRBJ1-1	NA	AWSPGDPWGEAF
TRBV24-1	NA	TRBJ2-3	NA	ATSLADTQY